These 24 T cell receptor beta chains originate from one sample sequenced in a study of neurological immune-mediated disorders. MiXCR was run by TCRdb on the 5' RACE reads, yielding one entry per CDR3 protein. The sample holds tens of thousands of distinct CDR3 sequences, roughly 3.5% seen once. Source material: PBMCs. These receptor sequences come from a man in his thirties or forties with multiple sclerosis.

This clonotype was picked up many times. This chain connects TRBV12-3 or TRBV12-4 to TRBJ1-2, with 10 bases that match TRBD1. Losses at the gene ends were 8 bases for V and 4 bases for J; bases not matched to a gene: 1. This CDR3 is 12 amino acids long. The CDR3 DNA reads TGTGCCAGCGGGACAGGGGTCTATGGCTACACCTTC. Translating gives CASGTGVYGYTF.

This clonotype was seen many times. The gene calls are TRBV12-3 or TRBV12-4 and TRBJ2-2, with TRBD2 matching over 10 bases. V was clipped by 2 bases and J by 8 bases; unmatched bases: 5. The CDR3 runs to 15 residues. The CDR3 sequence: CASSLLKLAGGELFF. CDR3 sequence (DNA): TGTGCCAGCAGTTTACTCAAACTAGCGGGGGGGGAGCTGTTTTTT.

This clonotype was detected many times. The V gene is TRBV2, the J gene TRBJ1-1, with 10 bases matching TRBD1. Germline CDR1 and CDR2: SNHLY and FYNNEI. V gave up 10 bases and J gave up 4 bases; unmatched junction bases: 6. The CDR3 spans 13 residues. CDR3 region: CAIGQGGSTEAFF. The CDR3 nucleotides are TGTGCCATAGGACAGGGGGGAAGCACTGAAGCTTTCTTT.

This clonotype occurred many times. The rearrangement uses TRBV5-1 and TRBJ2-1; 7 bases are a match to TRBD2. V trimming: 0 bases; J trimming: 3 bases; junction bases outside the gene matches: 9. The CDR3 contains 17 residues. From germline, CDR1 is SGHRS and CDR2 YFSETQ. CDR3 in DNA: TGCGCCAGCAGCTTGGTTGGGGGAGGGCCACTCTACAATGAGCAGTTCTTC. Translating gives CASSLVGGGPLYNEQFF. The complete variable domain, with remaining parts taken from reference TRBV5-1 and TRBJ2-1, reads KAGVTQTPRYLIKTRGQQVTLSCSPISGHRSVSWYQQTPGQGLQFLFEYFSETQRNKGNFPGRFSGRQFSNSRSEMNVSTLELGDSALYLCASSLVGGGPLYNEQFFGPGTRLTVL.

This clonotype was picked up many times. The chain uses TRBV9 and TRBJ2-7; D remains unclear. The CDR3 contains 14 residues. Germline V gene sequence: CDR1 SGDLS, CDR2 YYNGEE. Trimming shortened V by 0 bases and J by 1 base, and 8 bases separated the two germline ends. CDR3 nucleotide sequence: TGTGCCAGCAGCGTAGCATCCTTATCCTACGAGCAGTACTTC. It encodes CASSVASLSYEQYF.

This clonotype was seen at least ten times. V usage is TRBV5-1 and J usage is TRBJ2-7; the D gene could be TRBD1 or TRBD2 (5 bases each). Trimming took off 4 bases at V and 0 bases at J, with 17 bases between the two ends. The CDR3 has 16 amino acids. Germline V gene data show CDR1 as SGHRS and CDR2 as YFSETQ. The CDR3: CASSRGGGDSSYEQYF. The CDR3 DNA sequence: TGCGCCAGCAGCCGAGGTGGAGGAGACAGCTCCTACGAGCAGTACTTC.

This clonotype was picked up many times. V gene TRBV29-1 combines with J gene TRBJ1-1; weak D call: TRBD1 (6 bases). Germline V gene data show CDR1 as SQVTM and CDR2 as ANQGSEA. V gave up 7 bases and J gave up 4 bases, with 19 bases separating them. The CDR3 loop spans 14 amino acids. The CDR3 region has the DNA TGCAGCGCTGGGTTGGGTTTAGGGGGCACTGAAGCTTTCTTT. Protein sequence: CSAGLGLGGTEAFF.

At least ten counts were recorded for this clonotype. The gene calls are TRBV6-6 and TRBJ2-7; the D is unclear. This CDR3 spans 16 amino acids. Germline values: CDR1 MNHNY, CDR2 SVGAGI (reference sequence). The V end lost 0 bases, the J end lost 1 base, and 13 bases lay between the germline ends. CDR3 DNA sequence: TGTGCCAGCAGTTACTCGTCGGGCCAATTTTCCTACGAGCAGTACTTC. As protein: CASSYSSGQFSYEQYF.

In its sample, this clonotype was seen many times. V usage is TRBV12-3 or TRBV12-4 and J usage is TRBJ1-1; 9 nucleotides match TRBD1. The CDR3 contains 16 residues. The V and J ends lost 4 bases and 0 bases, in that order; junction bases with no gene match: 6. This chain's CDR3 is CASSWGQGAVNTEAFF. The CDR3 DNA sequence: TGTGCCAGCAGTTGGGGACAGGGAGCTGTGAACACTGAAGCTTTCTTT.

This clonotype is medium-sized (0.01 to 0.1%). The chain joins TRBV29-1 to TRBJ2-1, with 9 bases aligning to TRBD2. This CDR3 is built from 13 residues. Germline values: CDR1 SQVTM, CDR2 ANQGSEA. With V trimmed by 6 bases and J by 6 bases, 6 bases remained unmatched. CDR3 amino acids: CSVPQTSGNEQFF. The CDR3 DNA is TGCAGCGTCCCACAGACTAGCGGCAATGAGCAGTTCTTC.

This clonotype was observed many times. One junction end does not reproduce the germline sequence, and a read error may be involved. V is TRBV7-7 and J is TRBJ2-5; the match to TRBD2 covers 8 bases. Germline loops: CDR1 SSHAT, CDR2 FNYEAQ (reference sequence). The length of the CDR3 is 14 residues. The CDR3 protein is CASSPLGTRETQYF. As DNA, the CDR3 is TGTGCTAGCAGCCCCCTGGGGACTAGAGAGACCCAGTACTTC.

Many counts were recorded for this clonotype. The chain couples TRBV7-2 to TRBJ2-1; no definite D call. The CDR3 has 15 amino acids. Between the trimmed V and J ends, which lost 5 bases and 5 bases, there was a span of 16 bases. Germline values: CDR1 SGHTA, CDR2 FQGNSA. DNA for the CDR3: TGTGCCAGCAGCCTCCTAGTTACTTATAACAATGAGCAGTTCTTC. Translation: CASSLLVTYNNEQFF.

In this sample, this clonotype turned up many times. The V call is TRBV20-1, the J call TRBJ2-7, with D maybe TRBD1 (5 bases). Trimming stripped 4 bases from V and 4 bases from J, with 14 bases between. The germline gives CDR1 DFQATT, CDR2 SNEGSKA (reference sequence). The length of the CDR3 is 13 residues. The CDR3 DNA reads as TGCAGTGCTAAGGGGCCTACAACTTACGAGCAGTACTTC. This gives the protein CSAKGPTTYEQYF.

This clonotype was observed at least ten times. The chain combines TRBV6-5 with TRBJ1-5; D remains unclear. V shed 5 bases and J shed 4 bases, with 12 bases lying between them. In germline, CDR1 is MNHEY, CDR2 SVGAGI. The CDR3 spans 14 residues. CDR3 coding DNA: TGTGCCAGCAGTCCCACCTGGGGTAATCAGCCCCAGCATTTT. Its translation is CASSPTWGNQPQHF.

Concerning this clonotype: The junction differs from germline at one of its ends, possibly a read error. V gene TRBV7-2 combines with J gene TRBJ1-5; D unclear. CDR3 size: 14 residues. Germline CDR1 is SGHTA and CDR2 is FQGNSA. The CDR3 region has the DNA TGTGCCAGCAGCCCGCAACAGTACCGGCAGCCCCAGAATTTT. It encodes CASSPQQYRQPQNF.

This clonotype was observed at least ten times. J is TRBJ1-2 and V is TRBV20-1; D may be TRBD1 (5 bases). The germline V gene has CDR1 DFQATT and CDR2 SNEGSKA (reference sequence). The CDR3 covers 13 residues. V dropped 5 bases and J dropped 2 bases, with 12 bases sitting between them. CDR3 DNA sequence: TGCAGTGCTCCCGGGACGGGGAACTATGGCTACACCTTC. Translated: CSAPGTGNYGYTF.

This clonotype was seen many times. This chain connects TRBV20-1 to TRBJ2-5; the D gene is possibly TRBD1 (6 bases). The V and J ends lost 6 bases and 4 bases respectively, with 21 bases between them. This CDR3 is built from 15 residues. Germline lookup yields CDR1 DFQATT and CDR2 SNEGSKA (reference sequence). CDR3 coding DNA: TGCAGTGCGCCGAAGGGGGTGGGATTTTCAGAGACCCAGTACTTC. Its translation is CSAPKGVGFSETQYF.

This clonotype was seen a handful of times. Possible read error: a much larger clone is one base away. The chain is built from TRBV4-2 and TRBJ2-1; D ambiguous. The CDR3 is made up of 16 amino acids. From germline, CDR1 is LGHNA and CDR2 YNFKEQ. Trimming took off 0 bases at V and 6 bases at J, with 15 bases between the two ends. The CDR3 DNA is TGTGCCAGCAGCCAAGATATGTCAGGAAAGGGCAATGAGCAGTTCTTC. Protein: CASSQDMSGKGNEQFF.

The table lists this clonotype with many counts. The chain joins TRBV5-1 to TRBJ2-7, with D tentatively TRBD2 (6 bases). The CDR3 runs to 15 residues. CDR1 SGHRS and CDR2 YFSETQ come from the germline V gene. V dropped 3 bases and J dropped 3 bases, with 16 bases sitting between them. CDR3 protein: CASSYGGRTFYEQYF. In DNA form, the CDR3 reads TGCGCCAGCAGCTATGGGGGGAGAACCTTCTACGAGCAGTACTTC. Combining the CDR3 with reference TRBV5-1 and TRBJ2-7 gives the whole variable domain KAGVTQTPRYLIKTRGQQVTLSCSPISGHRSVSWYQQTPGQGLQFLFEYFSETQRNKGNFPGRFSGRQFSNSRSEMNVSTLELGDSALYLCASSYGGRTFYEQYFGPGTRLTVT.

This chain uses TRBV7-9 with TRBJ2-3; tentative D call: TRBD1 (6 bases). The CDR3 is 15 residues long. CDR1 SEHNR and CDR2 FQNEAQ come from the germline V gene (reference sequence). V shed 2 bases and J shed 4 bases, with 13 bases lying between them. The CDR3 protein is CASSLTQGNADTQYF. The CDR3 DNA sequence: TGTGCCAGCAGCTTAACACAGGGTAATGCAGATACGCAGTATTTT. Filled out from reference TRBV7-9 and TRBJ2-3, the complete variable domain reads DTGVSQNPRHKITKRGQNVTFRCDPISEHNRLYWYRQTLGQGPEFLTYFQNEAQLEKSRLLSDRFSAERPKGSFSTLEIQRTEQGDSAMYLCASSLTQGNADTQYFGPGTRLTVL.

This clonotype has just a few counts. The CDR3 does not close with the conserved phenylalanine or tryptophan, likely indicating a read error. The rearrangement joins TRBV7-6 to TRBJ2-2; weak D call: TRBD2 (5 bases). This CDR3 has 13 amino acids. Trimming took 4 bases from V and 5 from J, leaving 8 bases between them. Per the germline V gene, CDR1 is SGHVS and CDR2 is FNYEAQ. Here the CDR3 DNA reads TGTGCCAGCAGCTCACCGGGGACCGGGGAGCTGTTTAAT. Encoded protein: CASSSPGTGELFN.

This clonotype was counted many times. The chain joins TRBV9 to TRBJ2-1, with D unresolved. Germline V gene data show CDR1 as SGDLS and CDR2 as YYNGEE. V was trimmed by 0 bases and J by 4 bases, leaving 8 bases between them. This CDR3 contains 14 residues. CDR3 DNA: TGTGCCAGCAGCGTAGGGATCGAATACAATGAGCAGTTCTTC. Residues: CASSVGIEYNEQFF. Variable domain in full (rest from reference TRBV9 and TRBJ2-1): DSGVTQTPKHLITATGQRVTLRCSPRSGDLSVYWYQQSLDQGLQFLIQYYNGEERAKGNILERFSAQQFPDLHSELNLSSLELGDSALYFCASSVGIEYNEQFFGPGTRLTVL.

The table lists this clonotype with many counts. The chain links TRBV7-2 to TRBJ2-2, with 8 bases fitting TRBD1. CDR1 is SGHTA and CDR2 is FQGNSA in the germline V gene. The junction had 9 bases not matched to a gene; V was cut back by 1 base and J by 8 bases. The CDR3 extends over 16 amino acids. CDR3 in amino acids: CASSLDGQGVKGELFF. The CDR3 DNA reads as TGTGCCAGCAGCTTAGACGGACAGGGAGTAAAGGGGGAGCTGTTTTTT.

This clonotype occurred a few times. CDR3 amino acids: CAIRARDRDEKLFF. The CDR3 DNA is TGTGCCATCAGAGCCCGGGACAGGGATGAAAAACTGTTTTTT. The rearrangement links TRBV10-3 to TRBJ1-4; 9 bases agree with TRBD1. CDR1 and CDR2 (germline): ENHRY, SYGVKD. Losses at the gene ends were 6 bases for V and 6 bases for J; bases not matched to a gene: 5. The CDR3 is 14 amino acids.